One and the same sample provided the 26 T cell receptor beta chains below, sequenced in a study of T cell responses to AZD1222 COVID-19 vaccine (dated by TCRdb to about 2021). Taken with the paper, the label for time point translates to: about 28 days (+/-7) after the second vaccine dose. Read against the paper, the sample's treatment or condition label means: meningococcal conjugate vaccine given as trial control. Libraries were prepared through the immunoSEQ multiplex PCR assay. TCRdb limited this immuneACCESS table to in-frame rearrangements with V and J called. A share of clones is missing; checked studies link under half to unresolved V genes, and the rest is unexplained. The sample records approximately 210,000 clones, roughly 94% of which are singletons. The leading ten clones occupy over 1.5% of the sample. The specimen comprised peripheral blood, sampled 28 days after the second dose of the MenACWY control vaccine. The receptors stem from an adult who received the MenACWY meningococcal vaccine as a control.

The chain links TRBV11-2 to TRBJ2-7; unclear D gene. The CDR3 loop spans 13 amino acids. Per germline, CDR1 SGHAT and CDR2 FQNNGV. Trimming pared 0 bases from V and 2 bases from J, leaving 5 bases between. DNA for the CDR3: TGTGCCAGCAGCTTAGACGCCCCCTACGAGCAGTACTTC. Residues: CASSLDAPYEQYF.

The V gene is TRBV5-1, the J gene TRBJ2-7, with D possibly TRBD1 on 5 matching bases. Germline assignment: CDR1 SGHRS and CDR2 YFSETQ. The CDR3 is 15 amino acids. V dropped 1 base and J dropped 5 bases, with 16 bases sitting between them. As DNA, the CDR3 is TGCGCCAGCAGCTTGTCGGCCCAGGGTTCCGACGAGCAGTACTTC. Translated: CASSLSAQGSDEQYF.

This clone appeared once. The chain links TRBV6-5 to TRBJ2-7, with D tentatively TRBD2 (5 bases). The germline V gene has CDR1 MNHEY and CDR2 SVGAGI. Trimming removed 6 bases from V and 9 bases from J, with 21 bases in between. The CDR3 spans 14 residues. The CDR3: CASRPTAGLRAQYF. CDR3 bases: TGTGCCAGCAGACCCACGGCGGGCCTACGCGCGCAGTACTTC.

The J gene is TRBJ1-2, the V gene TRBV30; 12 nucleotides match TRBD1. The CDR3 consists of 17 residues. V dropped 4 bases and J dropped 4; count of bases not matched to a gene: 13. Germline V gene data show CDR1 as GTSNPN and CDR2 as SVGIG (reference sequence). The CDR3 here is CAWKAGTGGARGYGYTF. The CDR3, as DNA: TGTGCCTGGAAAGCCGGGACAGGGGGCGCACGGGGCTATGGCTACACCTTC.

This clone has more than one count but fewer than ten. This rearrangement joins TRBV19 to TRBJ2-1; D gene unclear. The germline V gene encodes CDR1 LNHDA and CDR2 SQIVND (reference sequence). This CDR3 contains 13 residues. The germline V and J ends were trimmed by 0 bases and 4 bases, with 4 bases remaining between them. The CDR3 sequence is CASSIEEYNEQFF. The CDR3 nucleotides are TGTGCCAGTAGTATAGAAGAATACAATGAGCAGTTCTTC.

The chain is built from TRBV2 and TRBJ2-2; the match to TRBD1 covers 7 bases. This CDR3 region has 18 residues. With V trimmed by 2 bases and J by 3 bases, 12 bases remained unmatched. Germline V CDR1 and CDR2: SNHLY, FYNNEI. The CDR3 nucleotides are TGTGCCAGCAGTGAATTAGGGAGACAGGGTGTTTACACCGGGGAGCTGTTTTTT. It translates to CASSELGRQGVYTGELFF.

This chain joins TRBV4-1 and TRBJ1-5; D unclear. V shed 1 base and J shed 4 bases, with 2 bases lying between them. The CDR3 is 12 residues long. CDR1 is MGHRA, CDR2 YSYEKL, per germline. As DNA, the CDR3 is TGCGCCAGCAGCCAAGGTAATCAGCCCCAGCATTTT. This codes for CASSQGNQPQHF.

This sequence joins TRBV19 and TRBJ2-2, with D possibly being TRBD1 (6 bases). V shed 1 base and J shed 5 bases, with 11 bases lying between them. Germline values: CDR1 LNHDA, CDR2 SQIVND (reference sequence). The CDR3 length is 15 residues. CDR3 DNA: TGTGCCAGTAGTATAGGATGGCAGGGGACCGGGGAGCTGTTTTTT. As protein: CASSIGWQGTGELFF. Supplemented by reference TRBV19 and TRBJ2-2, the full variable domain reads DGGITQSPKYLFRKEGQNVTLSCEQNLNHDAMYWYRQDPGQGLRLIYYSQIVNDFQKGDIAEGYSVSREKKESFPLTVTSAQKNPTAFYLCASSIGWQGTGELFFGEGSRLTVL.

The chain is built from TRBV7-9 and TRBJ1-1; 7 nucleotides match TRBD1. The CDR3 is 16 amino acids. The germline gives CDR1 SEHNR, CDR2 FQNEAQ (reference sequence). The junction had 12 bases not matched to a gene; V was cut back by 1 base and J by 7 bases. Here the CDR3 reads CASSLGVGDRDYEAFF. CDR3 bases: TGTGCCAGCAGCTTAGGAGTAGGGGACAGAGACTATGAAGCTTTCTTT.

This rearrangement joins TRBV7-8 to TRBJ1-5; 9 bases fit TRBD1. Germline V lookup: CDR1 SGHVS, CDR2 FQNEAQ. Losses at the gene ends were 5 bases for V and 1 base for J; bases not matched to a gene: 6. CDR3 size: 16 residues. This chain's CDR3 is CASSQGTGLSNQPQHF. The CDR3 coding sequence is TGTGCCAGCAGCCAAGGGACAGGGCTAAGCAATCAGCCCCAGCATTTT.

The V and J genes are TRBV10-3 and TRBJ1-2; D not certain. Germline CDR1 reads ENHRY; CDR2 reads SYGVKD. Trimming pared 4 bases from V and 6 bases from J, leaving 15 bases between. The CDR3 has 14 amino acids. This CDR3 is CAISVRLTSDGYTF. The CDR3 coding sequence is TGTGCCATCAGTGTTCGGCTAACATCGGATGGCTACACCTTC.

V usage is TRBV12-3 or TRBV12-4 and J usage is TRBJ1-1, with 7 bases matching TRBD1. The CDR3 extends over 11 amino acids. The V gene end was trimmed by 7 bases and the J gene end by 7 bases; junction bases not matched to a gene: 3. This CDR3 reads CASTQGGEAFF. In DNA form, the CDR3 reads TGTGCCAGCACCCAGGGGGGTGAAGCTTTCTTT.

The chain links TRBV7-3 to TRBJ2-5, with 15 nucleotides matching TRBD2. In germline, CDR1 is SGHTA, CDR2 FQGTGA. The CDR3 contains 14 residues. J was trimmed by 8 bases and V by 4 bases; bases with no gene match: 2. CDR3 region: CASSSGLAGGTQYF. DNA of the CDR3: TGTGCCAGCAGCTCGGGACTAGCGGGGGGTACCCAGTACTTC.

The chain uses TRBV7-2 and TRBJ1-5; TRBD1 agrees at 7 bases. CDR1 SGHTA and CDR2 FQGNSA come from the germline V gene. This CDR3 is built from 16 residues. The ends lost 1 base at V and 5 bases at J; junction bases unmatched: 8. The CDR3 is CASSLGPGTDHQPQHF. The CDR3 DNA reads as TGTGCCAGCAGCTTAGGCCCCGGGACAGACCATCAGCCCCAGCATTTT.

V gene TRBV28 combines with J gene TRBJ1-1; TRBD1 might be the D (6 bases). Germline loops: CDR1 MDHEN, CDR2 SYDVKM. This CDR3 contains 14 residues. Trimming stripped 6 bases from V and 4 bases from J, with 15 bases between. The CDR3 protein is CASRGGVGGTEAFF. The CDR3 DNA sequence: TGTGCCAGCAGAGGGGGTGTGGGGGGCACTGAAGCTTTCTTT.

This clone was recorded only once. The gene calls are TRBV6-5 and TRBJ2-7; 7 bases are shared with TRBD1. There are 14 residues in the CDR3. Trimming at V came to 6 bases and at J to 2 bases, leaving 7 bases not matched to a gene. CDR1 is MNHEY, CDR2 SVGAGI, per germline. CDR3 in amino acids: CASRTGPTTYEQYF. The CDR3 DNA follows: TGTGCCAGCAGGACAGGGCCGACTACCTACGAGCAGTACTTC.

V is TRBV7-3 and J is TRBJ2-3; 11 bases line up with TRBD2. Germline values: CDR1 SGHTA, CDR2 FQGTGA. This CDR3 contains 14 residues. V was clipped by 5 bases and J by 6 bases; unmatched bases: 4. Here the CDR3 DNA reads TGTGCCAGCAGCCCCGGGACTAGCGGTGATACGCAGTATTTT. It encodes CASSPGTSGDTQYF.

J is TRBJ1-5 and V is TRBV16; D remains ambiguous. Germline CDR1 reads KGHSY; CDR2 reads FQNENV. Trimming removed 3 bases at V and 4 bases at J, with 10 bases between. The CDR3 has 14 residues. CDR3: CASSQVFGNQPQHF. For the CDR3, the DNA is TGTGCCAGCAGCCAGGTCTTCGGGAATCAGCCCCAGCATTTT.

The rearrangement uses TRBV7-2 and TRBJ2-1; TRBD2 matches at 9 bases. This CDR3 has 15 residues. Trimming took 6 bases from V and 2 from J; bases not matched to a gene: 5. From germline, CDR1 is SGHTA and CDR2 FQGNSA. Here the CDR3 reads CASRTAGGTYNEQFF. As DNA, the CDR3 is TGTGCCAGCAGAACAGCGGGAGGCACCTACAATGAGCAGTTCTTC.

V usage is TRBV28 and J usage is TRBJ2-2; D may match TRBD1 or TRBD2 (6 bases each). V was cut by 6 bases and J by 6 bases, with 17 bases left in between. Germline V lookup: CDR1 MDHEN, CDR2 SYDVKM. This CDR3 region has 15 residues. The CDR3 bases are TGTGCCAGCAGCCCTTTCCAGGGGACTGCCGGGGAGCTGTTTTTT. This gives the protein CASSPFQGTAGELFF.

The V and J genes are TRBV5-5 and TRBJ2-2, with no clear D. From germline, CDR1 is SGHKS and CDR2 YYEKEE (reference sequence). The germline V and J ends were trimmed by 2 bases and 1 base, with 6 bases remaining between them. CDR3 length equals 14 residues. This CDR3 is CASSFNGNTGELFF. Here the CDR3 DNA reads TGTGCCAGCAGCTTCAACGGGAACACCGGGGAGCTGTTTTTT.

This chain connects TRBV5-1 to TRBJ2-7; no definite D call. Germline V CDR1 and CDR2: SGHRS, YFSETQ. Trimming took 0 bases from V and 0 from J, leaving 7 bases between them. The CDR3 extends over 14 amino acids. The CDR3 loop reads CASSLELRSYEQYF. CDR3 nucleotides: TGCGCCAGCAGCTTGGAGCTACGCTCCTACGAGCAGTACTTC.

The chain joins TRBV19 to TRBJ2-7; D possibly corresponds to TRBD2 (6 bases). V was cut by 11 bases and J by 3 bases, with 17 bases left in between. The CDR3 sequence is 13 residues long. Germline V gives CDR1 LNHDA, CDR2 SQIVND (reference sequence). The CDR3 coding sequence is TGTGCCGGCCCCGGAGGGCCGCTCTACGAGCAGTACTTC. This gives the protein CAGPGGPLYEQYF.

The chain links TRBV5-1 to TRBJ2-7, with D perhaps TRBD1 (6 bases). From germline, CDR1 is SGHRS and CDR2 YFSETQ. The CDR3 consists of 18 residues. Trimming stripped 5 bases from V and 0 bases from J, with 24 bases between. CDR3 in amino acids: CASRRQVDSFGVSYEQYF. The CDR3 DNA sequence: TGCGCCAGCAGAAGACAGGTGGACTCCTTTGGGGTCTCCTACGAGCAGTACTTC.

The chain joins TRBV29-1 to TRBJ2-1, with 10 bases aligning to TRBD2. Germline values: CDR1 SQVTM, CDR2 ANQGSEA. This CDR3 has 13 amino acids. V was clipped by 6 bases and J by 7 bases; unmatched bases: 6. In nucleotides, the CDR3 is TGCAGCGTGCTTAGCGGGAGGCTAAATGAGCAGTTCTTC. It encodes CSVLSGRLNEQFF.

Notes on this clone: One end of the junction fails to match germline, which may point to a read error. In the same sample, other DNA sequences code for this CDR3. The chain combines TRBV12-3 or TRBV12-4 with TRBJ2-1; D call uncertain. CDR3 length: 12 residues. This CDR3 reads CASSLGGNEQFF. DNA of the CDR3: TGTGCCAGCAGCTTAGGCGGAAATGAGCAGTTCTTC.